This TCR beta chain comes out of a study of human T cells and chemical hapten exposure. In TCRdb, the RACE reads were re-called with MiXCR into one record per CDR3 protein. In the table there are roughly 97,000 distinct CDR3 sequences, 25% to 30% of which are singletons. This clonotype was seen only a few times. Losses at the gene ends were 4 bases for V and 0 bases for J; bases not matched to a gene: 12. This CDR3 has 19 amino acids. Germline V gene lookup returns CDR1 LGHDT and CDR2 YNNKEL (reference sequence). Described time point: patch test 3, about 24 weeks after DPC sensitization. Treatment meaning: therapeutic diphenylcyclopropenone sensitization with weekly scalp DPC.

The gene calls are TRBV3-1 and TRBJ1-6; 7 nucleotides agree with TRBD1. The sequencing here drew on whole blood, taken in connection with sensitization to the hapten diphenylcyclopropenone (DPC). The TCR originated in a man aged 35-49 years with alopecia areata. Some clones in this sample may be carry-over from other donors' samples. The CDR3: CASSRYPGQTNSYNSPLHF. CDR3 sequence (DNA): TGTGCCAGCAGCCGTTATCCGGGACAGACAAACTCCTATAATTCACCCCTCCACTTT. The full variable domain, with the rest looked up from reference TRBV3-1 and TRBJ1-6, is DTAVSQTPKYLVTQMGNDKSIKCEQNLGHDTMYWYKQDSKKFLKIMFSYNNKELIINETVPNRFSPKSPDKAHLNLHINSLELGDSAVYFCASSRYPGQTNSYNSPLHFGNGTRLTVT.